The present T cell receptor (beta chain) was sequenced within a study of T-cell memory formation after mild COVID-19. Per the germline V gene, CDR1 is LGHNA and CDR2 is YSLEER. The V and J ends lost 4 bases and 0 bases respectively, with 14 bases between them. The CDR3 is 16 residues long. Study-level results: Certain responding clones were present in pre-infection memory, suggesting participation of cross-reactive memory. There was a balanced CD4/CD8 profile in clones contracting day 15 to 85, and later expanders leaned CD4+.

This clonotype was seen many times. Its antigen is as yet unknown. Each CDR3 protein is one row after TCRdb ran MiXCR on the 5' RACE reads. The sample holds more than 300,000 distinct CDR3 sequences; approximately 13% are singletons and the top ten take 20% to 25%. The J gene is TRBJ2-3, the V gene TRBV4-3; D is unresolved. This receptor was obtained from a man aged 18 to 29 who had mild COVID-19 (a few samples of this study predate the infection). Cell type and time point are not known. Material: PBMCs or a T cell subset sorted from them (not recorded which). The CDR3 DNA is TGCGCCAGCAGCCCAGGAGACTTCGGCAGCACAGATACGCAGTATTTT. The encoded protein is CASSPGDFGSTDTQYF.